This TCR beta chain comes out of a study of beta chain features in type 1 diabetes. The entirety of the isolated RNA underwent reverse transcription, so expressed TCRB transcripts were sequenced. The protocol was immunoSEQ multiplex PCR, while the TCRdb copy is restricted to in-frame clones and leaves out a portion. The data hold 900,000 or so clones, with under 20% observed a single time. This clone was observed a few times. As yet, its antigen is unknown. Study-wide results and caveats: TCRB CDR3s from Type 1 diabetes patients were moderately but significantly shorter in all four CD4+ subsets.

The receptor's source is a woman between 18 and 29 years old in good health. The sample was naive CD4+ T cells from blood.

CDR3 in amino acids: CASSLDLVGTEAFF. The DNA for the CDR3 is TGCGCCAGCAGCTTGGACTTAGTGGGAACTGAAGCTTTCTTT. This chain links TRBV5-1 with TRBJ1-1, with D uncertain. Germline values: CDR1 SGHRS, CDR2 YFSETQ. The CDR3 is 14 amino acids. Trimming cost V 0 bases and J 5 bases, with 11 bases left between them.